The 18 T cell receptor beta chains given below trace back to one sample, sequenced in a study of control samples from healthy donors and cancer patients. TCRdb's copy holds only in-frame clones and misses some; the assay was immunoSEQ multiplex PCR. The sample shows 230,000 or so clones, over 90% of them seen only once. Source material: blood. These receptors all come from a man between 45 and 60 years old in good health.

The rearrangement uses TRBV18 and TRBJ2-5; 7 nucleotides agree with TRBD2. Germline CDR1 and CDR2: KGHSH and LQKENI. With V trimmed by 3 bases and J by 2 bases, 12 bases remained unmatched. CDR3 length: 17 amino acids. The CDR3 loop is CASSPPPGRGGQETQYF. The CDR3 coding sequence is TGTGCCAGCTCACCTCCTCCTGGGAGGGGAGGGCAAGAGACCCAGTACTTC.

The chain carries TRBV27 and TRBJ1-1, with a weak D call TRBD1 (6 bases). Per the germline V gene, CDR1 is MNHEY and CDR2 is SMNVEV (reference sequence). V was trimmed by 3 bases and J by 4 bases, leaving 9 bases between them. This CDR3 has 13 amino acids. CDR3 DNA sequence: TGTGCCAGCAGTTTTGGGGGGGCCACTGAAGCTTTCTTT. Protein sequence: CASSFGGATEAFF.

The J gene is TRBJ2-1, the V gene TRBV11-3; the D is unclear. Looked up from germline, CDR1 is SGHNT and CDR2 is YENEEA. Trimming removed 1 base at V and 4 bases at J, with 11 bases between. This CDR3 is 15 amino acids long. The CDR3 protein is CASSLGTAQYNEQFF. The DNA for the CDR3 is TGTGCCAGCAGCTTAGGGACCGCGCAGTACAATGAGCAGTTCTTC.

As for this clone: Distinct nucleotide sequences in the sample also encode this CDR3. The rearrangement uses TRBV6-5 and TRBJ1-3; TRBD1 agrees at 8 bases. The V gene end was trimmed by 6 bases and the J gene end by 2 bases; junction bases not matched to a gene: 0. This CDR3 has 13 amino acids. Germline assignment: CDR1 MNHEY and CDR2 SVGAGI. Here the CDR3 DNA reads TGTGCCAGCAGCAGGGGGCCTGGAAACACCATATATTTT. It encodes CASSRGPGNTIYF.

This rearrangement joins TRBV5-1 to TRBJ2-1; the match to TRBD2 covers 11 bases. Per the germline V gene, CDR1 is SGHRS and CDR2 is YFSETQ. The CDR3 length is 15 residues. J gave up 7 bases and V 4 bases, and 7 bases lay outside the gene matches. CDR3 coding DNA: TGCGCCAGCAGCCAACTAGCGGGGGCTTCGAATGAGCAGTTCTTC. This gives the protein CASSQLAGASNEQFF.

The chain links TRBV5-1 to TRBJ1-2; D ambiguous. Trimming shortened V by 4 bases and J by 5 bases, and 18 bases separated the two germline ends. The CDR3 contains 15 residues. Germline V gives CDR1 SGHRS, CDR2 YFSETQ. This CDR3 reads CASSPALRAQYGYTF. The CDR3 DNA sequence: TGCGCCAGCAGCCCTGCATTGAGGGCCCAGTATGGCTACACCTTC.

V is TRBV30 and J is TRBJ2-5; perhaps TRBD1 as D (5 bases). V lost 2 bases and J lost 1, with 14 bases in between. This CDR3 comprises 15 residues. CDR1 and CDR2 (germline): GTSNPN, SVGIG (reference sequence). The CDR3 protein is CAWSRGPLTQETQYF. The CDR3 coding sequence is TGTGCCTGGAGTAGGGGCCCATTGACCCAAGAGACCCAGTACTTC.

CDR3: CASSVGRAGANVLTF. As DNA, the CDR3 is TGCGCCAGCAGCGTTGGTCGTGCTGGGGCCAACGTCCTGACTTTC. The gene calls are TRBV5-1 and TRBJ2-6; D gene uncertain. The CDR3 is made up of 15 amino acids. Germline V gene lookup returns CDR1 SGHRS and CDR2 YFSETQ. The germline V and J ends were trimmed by 4 bases and 2 bases, with 10 bases remaining between them.

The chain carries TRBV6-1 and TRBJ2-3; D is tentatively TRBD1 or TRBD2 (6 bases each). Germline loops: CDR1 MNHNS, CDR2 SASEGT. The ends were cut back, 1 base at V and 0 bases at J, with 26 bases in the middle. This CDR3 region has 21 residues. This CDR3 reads CASSEVHGGTRLHRSTDTQYF. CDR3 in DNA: TGTGCCAGCAGTGAAGTCCATGGAGGGACACGCCTCCATCGGAGCACAGATACGCAGTATTTT.

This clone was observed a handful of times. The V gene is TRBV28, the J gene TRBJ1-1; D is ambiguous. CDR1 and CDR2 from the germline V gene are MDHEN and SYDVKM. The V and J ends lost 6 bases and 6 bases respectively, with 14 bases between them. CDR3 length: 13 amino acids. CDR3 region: CASRYSGRPEAFF. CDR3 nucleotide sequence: TGTGCCAGCAGATATTCTGGACGCCCTGAAGCTTTCTTT.

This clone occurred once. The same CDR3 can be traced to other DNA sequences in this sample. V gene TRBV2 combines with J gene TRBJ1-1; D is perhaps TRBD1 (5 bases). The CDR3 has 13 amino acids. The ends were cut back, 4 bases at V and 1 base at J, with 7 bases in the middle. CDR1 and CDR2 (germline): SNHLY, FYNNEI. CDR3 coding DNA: TGTGCCAGCAGTGCCCAGGGGAACACTGAAGCTTTCTTT. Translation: CASSAQGNTEAFF.

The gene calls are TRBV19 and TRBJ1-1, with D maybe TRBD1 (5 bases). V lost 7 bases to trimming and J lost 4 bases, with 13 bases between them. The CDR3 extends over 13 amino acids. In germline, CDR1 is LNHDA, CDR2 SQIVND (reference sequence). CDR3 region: CASIGDPGTEAFF. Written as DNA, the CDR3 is TGTGCCAGTATCGGGGACCCGGGCACTGAAGCTTTCTTT.

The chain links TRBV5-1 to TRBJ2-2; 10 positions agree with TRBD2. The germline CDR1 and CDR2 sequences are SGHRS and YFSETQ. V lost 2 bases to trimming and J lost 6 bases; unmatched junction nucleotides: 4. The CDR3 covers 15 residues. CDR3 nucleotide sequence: TGCGCCAGCAGCTTTCCTAGCGGGGGAGCCGGGGAGCTGTTTTTT. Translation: CASSFPSGGAGELFF. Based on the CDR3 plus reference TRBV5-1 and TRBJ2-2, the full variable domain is KAGVTQTPRYLIKTRGQQVTLSCSPISGHRSVSWYQQTPGQGLQFLFEYFSETQRNKGNFPGRFSGRQFSNSRSEMNVSTLELGDSALYLCASSFPSGGAGELFFGEGSRLTVL.

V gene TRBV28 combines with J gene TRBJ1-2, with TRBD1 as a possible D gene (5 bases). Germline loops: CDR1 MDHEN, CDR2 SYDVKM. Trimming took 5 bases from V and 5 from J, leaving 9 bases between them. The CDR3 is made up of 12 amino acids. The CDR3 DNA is TGTGCCAGCAGTGACAAGGGGTATGGCTACACCTTC. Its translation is CASSDKGYGYTF.

The CDR3 nucleotides are TGTGCCAGCAGCTTAGCGGGACAGGGACCATACACTGAAGCTTTCTTT. It is translated as CASSLAGQGPYTEAFF. The chain joins TRBV7-2 to TRBJ1-1; 9 bases map to TRBD1. The V gene end was trimmed by 0 bases and the J gene end by 3 bases; junction bases not matched to a gene: 5. The CDR3 runs 16 residues. From germline, CDR1 is SGHTA and CDR2 FQGNSA.

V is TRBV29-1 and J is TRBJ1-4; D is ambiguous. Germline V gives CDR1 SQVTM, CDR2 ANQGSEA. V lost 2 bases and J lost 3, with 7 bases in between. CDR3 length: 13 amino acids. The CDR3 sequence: CSVEPRANEKLFF. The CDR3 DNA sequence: TGCAGCGTTGAACCTCGGGCTAATGAAAAACTGTTTTTT.

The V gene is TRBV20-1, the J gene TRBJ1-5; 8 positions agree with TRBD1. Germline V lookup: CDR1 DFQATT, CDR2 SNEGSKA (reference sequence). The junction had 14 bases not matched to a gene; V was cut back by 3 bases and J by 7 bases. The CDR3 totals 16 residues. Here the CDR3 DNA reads TGCAGTGCTAGTCCATCCCGGACAGGGAGGTTACAGCCCCAGCATTTT. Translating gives CSASPSRTGRLQPQHF.

Written as DNA, the CDR3 is TGTGCCACCAGTGACCCGGGACGGTCGGGTGGGGCCAACGTCCTGACTTTC. Residues: CATSDPGRSGGANVLTF. The genes are TRBV24-1 and TRBJ2-6; D tentatively fits TRBD1 or TRBD2 (5 bases each). Looked up from germline, CDR1 is KGHDR and CDR2 is SFDVKD. V lost 4 bases, J lost 3 bases, and 15 bases lay in between. The CDR3 runs to 17 residues.